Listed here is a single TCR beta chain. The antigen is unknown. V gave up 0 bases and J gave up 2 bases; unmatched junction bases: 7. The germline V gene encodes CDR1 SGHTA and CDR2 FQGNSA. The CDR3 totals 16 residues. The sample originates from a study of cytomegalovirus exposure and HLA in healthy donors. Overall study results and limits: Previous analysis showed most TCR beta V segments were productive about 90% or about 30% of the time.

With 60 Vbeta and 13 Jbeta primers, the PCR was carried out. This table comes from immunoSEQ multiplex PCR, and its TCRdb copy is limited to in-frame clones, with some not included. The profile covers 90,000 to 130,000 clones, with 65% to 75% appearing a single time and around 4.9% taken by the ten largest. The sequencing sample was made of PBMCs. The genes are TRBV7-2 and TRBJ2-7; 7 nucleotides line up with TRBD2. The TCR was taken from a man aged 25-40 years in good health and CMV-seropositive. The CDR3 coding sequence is TGTGCCAGCAGCTTAGCATTCGGACTAGGGGCCTACGAGCAGTACTTC. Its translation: CASSLAFGLGAYEQYF.